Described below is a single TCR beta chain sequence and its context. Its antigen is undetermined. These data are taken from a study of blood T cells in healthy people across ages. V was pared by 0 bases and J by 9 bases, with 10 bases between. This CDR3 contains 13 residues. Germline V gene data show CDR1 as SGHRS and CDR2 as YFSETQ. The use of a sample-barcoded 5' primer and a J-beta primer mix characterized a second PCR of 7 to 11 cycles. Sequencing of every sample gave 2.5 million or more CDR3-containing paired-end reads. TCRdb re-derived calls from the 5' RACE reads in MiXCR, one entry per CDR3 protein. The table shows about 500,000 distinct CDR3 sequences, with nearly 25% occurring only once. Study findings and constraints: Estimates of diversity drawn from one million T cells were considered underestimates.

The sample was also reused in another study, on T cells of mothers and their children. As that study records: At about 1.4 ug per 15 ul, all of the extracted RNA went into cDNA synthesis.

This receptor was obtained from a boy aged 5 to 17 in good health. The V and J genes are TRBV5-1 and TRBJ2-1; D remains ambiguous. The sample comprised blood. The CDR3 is CASSLASVVEQFF. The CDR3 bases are TGCGCCAGCAGCTTGGCCTCAGTTGTTGAGCAGTTCTTC.